This TCR beta chain was obtained from a study of blood T cell repertoires in COVID-19. Study as a whole: Whether acute or convalescent, the COVID-19 samples came from the United States, Italy and Spain. In each case, the material was cDNA or gDNA derived from T cells, B-cell-depleted T cells, or PBMCs.

Germline-derived CDR1 and CDR2 are KGHDR and SFDVKD. This CDR3 region has 17 residues. Losses at the gene ends were 3 bases for V and 4 bases for J; bases not matched to a gene: 11. Authors' data handling: Nucleated cell number was recorded as an estimate derived from reference gene primer amplification. Data came from immunoSEQ multiplex PCR; TCRdb stores just in-frame clones and leaves some out. That table furnishes V, J and clone size, whereas the DNA furnished D and trimming. This table holds 190,000 or so clones, around 95% found once. One Seattle source followed patients from active infection through their disease course.

The chain recombines TRBV24-1 with TRBJ2-3; TRBD1 matches at 8 bases. The sequence derives from a man in his thirties or forties with COVID-19, enrolled during active disease. Source material: peripheral blood. CDR3 nucleotide sequence: TGTGCCACCAGTGATCCTATGACAGGGGAAGATTCAGATACGCAGTATTTT. Its protein product is CATSDPMTGEDSDTQYF.